This T cell receptor beta chain emerged from a study of a mutant IDH1 vaccine in newly diagnosed glioma. Study results and limitations: In 80% to 95% of patients, immune responses induced by the vaccine occurred.

Time point noted: week 5, during vaccination. Every vaccine dose comprised 300 ug of mutant IDH1 20-mer peptide plus topical imiquimod. The length of the CDR3 is 17 residues. The V and J ends lost 5 bases and 2 bases, in that order; junction bases with no gene match: 3. In germline, CDR1 is SEHNR, CDR2 FQNEAQ (reference sequence). With respect to this clone: The antigen is not known.

Assay: immunoSEQ multiplex PCR; the TCRdb copy retains only in-frame clones and omits some. The data contain approximately 32,000 clones, around 60% of them singletons. V and J are TRBV7-9 and TRBJ2-2, with 15 bases lining up with TRBD2. This sequence originates from a woman aged 18-29 years with glioma. This specimen was PBMCs, taken from a glioma patient whose treatment included an IDH1 peptide vaccine. In nucleotides, the CDR3 is TGTGCCAGCAGCCGGACTAGCGGGGGGGTAAACACCGGGGAGCTGTTTTTT. Translated, it gives CASSRTSGGVNTGELFF.